This TCR beta chain was sequenced for a study of blood T cell repertoires in COVID-19. About the study: Sites across the United States, Italy and Spain contributed samples from acute and convalescent COVID-19. Sources were T cells, B-cell-depleted T cells, or PBMCs; the material itself was cDNA or gDNA.

V was pared by 6 bases and J by 9 bases, with 7 bases of the junction left unmatched. The CDR3 covers 14 residues. Germline V CDR1 and CDR2: MNHEY, SVGAGI. Under the authors' procedure: Researchers report that nucleated cell counts were estimated from reference gene primer amplification. Using immunoSEQ multiplex PCR, the repertoire was profiled, and TCRdb retains in-frame clones only, with some absent. V, J and clone size are those of that table, while D and trimming were read from the DNA. The sample has 250,000 or so clones, roughly 84% seen once; the top ten hold about 1.5%. The chain has TRBV6-5 and TRBJ1-6; TRBD1 matches at 8 bases. This clonotype originated in a woman aged 40 to 50 who had recovered from COVID-19. Sequences were obtained from peripheral blood. The CDR3 sequence: CASRDRGGGSPLHF. DNA for the CDR3: TGTGCCAGCAGAGACAGGGGAGGAGGTTCACCCCTCCACTTT.